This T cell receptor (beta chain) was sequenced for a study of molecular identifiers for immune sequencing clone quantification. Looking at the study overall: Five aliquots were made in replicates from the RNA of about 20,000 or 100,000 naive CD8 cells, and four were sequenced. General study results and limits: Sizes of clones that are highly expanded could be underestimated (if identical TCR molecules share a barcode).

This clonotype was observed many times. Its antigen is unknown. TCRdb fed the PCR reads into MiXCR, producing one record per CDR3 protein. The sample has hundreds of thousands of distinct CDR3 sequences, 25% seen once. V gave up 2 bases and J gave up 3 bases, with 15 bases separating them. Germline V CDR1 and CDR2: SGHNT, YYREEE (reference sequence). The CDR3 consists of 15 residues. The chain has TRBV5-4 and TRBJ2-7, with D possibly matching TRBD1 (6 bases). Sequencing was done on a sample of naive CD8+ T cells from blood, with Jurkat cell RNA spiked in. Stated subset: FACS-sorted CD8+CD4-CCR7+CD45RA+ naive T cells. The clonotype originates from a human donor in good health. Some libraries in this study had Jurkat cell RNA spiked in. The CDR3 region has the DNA TGTGCCAGCAGCTTAGGCTGGGGGCCTAGCTACGAGCAGTACTTC. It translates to CASSLGWGPSYEQYF.